This TCR beta chain was found in a study of T cell responses to AZD1222 COVID-19 vaccine. Trimming cost V 4 bases and J 4 bases, with 11 bases left between them. The CDR3 is made up of 13 amino acids. Germline CDR1 and CDR2: SGHNT and YYREEE (reference sequence). With respect to this clone: Its matching antigen is unknown.

The assay was immunoSEQ multiplex PCR, and TCRdb's table has in-frame clones only and misses some. The sample yields about 68,000 clones, roughly 85% seen once. Points from the study as a whole: The sample set comprised mostly white British donors with more females, and clonal diversity was possibly underestimated.

The sample consisted of peripheral blood, taken on day 0 of AZD1222 vaccination. The TCR originated in an adult in good health. The V gene is TRBV5-4, the J gene TRBJ1-2; TRBD1 might be the D (6 bases). The CDR3 region is CASSETGSYGYTF. In nucleotides, the CDR3 is TGTGCCAGCAGCGAAACAGGGAGCTATGGCTACACCTTC.